A single TCR beta chain is shown here with its context. Its antigen target is currently unknown. No base qualities exist here, and no much larger clone lies one base off it. Bladder lesion specimens were obtained at transurethral resection and were stored at -80C. From bladder specimens obtained at transurethral resection, DNA was extracted. This sample was taken from a study of T cell repertoires in urothelial bladder cancer (dated by TCRdb to between 2018 and 2021). Some background on the complete study: Clinical stages of the approximately twelve resected lesions were three cT0, three cTa, three cT1 and three cT2 or greater. A total of 11 to 12 patients who had bladder lesions and were undergoing transurethral resection were prospectively identified. The study compared clonality of the TCR repertoire in bladder tumors against clonality in benign bladder inflammation. Roughly 12 resected bladder lesions, consisting of urothelial carcinoma (UC+) and benign (UC-) specimens, were examined.

Looking up the germline V gene yields CDR1 MNHEY and CDR2 SVGAGI. The CDR3 goes from the cysteine to the phenylalanine over 14 residues. The read is trimmed to its CDR3 DNA, 42 bases read in frame from base 1. The V and J ends are trimmed by 4 bases and 4 bases, leaving 11 bases between them. The TCR beta chain CDR3 region was sequenced with the immunoSEQ assay. On the authors' methods: T-cell fraction, clonal dominance and maximum TCR clone frequency were calculated for each specimen. TCRdb obtained this table from immuneACCESS and retained in-frame rearrangements with V and J assigned. These tables miss some clones; where compared with another copy, unresolved V genes account for less than half of the shortfall, and the remainder is unexplained. For V, J and clone size, that table is used; D and trimming come from the DNA. The sample has about 9,000 clones on record, about 61% of them singletons. The ten top clones hold less than 35% of the sample.

The paper as a whole reports these results and caveats: A single T-cell clone reached up to about 17% of infiltrating lymphocytes in carcinoma specimens, compared with 1.5% to 2% in benign specimens. Urothelial carcinoma specimens contained fewer T cells than benign specimens, with a median of approximately 5,100 versus 26,000. The median percentage of tumor infiltrating lymphocytes was 2% in carcinoma specimens and roughly 12% in benign specimens.

Sequences were obtained from tumor-infiltrating cells from bladder cancer. The chain joins TRBV6-5 to TRBJ1-5; possibly the D gene is TRBD1, per 5 matching bases. The sequence was obtained from a human donor with urothelial carcinoma. CDR3 region: CASSFRDGNQPQHF. The nucleotides are TGTGCCAGCAGTTTCCGGGACGGAAATCAGCCCCAGCATTTT.